Listed here are 30 T cell receptor beta chains from one sample, sequenced in a study of spatial heterogeneity in lung cancer. MiXCR was run by TCRdb on the 5' RACE reads, yielding one entry per CDR3 protein. The sample comprises approximately 12,000 distinct CDR3 sequences, approximately 6.2% of which are singletons, and about a tenth rests with the top ten. Time point noted: sample taken at primary tumor resection. Whole RNA, which was extracted from tumor, nontumor lung tissue or frozen PBMC, was sequenced without any cell sorting. The starting material was normal lung tissue next to the tumor, obtained at surgery. These receptor sequences come from a male donor with early-stage non-small cell lung cancer.

This clonotype was seen many times. The chain combines TRBV20-1 with TRBJ1-2; D unresolved. Per germline, CDR1 DFQATT and CDR2 SNEGSKA (reference sequence). CDR3 size: 13 residues. V was trimmed by 0 bases and J by 4 bases, leaving 9 bases between them. DNA of the CDR3: TGCAGTGCTAGAGATGGCAGGATCTATGGCTACACCTTC. It yields the protein CSARDGRIYGYTF.

This chain connects TRBV19 to TRBJ2-5, with D tentatively TRBD1 (5 bases). V dropped 1 base and J dropped 4 bases, with 13 bases sitting between them. This CDR3 has 15 amino acids. Per germline, CDR1 LNHDA and CDR2 SQIVND (reference sequence). DNA of the CDR3: TGTGCCAGTAGTATAGCTGGGGCATTCGGAGAGACCCAGTACTTC. Its translation is CASSIAGAFGETQYF.

The table lists this clonotype with many counts. The gene calls are TRBV24-1 and TRBJ2-2, with 9 bases identical to TRBD1. Germline CDR1 is KGHDR and CDR2 is SFDVKD. CDR3 size: 17 residues. J gave up 0 bases and V 3 bases, and 4 bases lay outside the gene matches. CDR3 in DNA: TGTGCCACCAGTGATCACCGGGACAGGGCGAACACCGGGGAGCTGTTTTTT. Translating gives CATSDHRDRANTGELFF.

V usage is TRBV6-6 and J usage is TRBJ2-5, with 8 bases fitting TRBD2. The J segment lost 9 bases and the V segment lost 4 bases, leaving 13 bases of the junction unmatched. The CDR3 is 15 amino acids. Germline CDR1 and CDR2: MNHNY and SVGAGI (reference sequence). The CDR3 coding sequence is TGTGCCAGCAGTTCCAGCGGGAGTAAGGGGGGGGCCCAGTACTTC. This encodes CASSSSGSKGGAQYF.

This clonotype has at least ten counts. J is TRBJ2-7 and V is TRBV28; 7 bases fit TRBD1. This CDR3 spans 17 amino acids. Germline V gene data show CDR1 as MDHEN and CDR2 as SYDVKM. V lost 4 bases to trimming and J lost 0 bases; unmatched junction nucleotides: 12. This CDR3 reads CASSSGRQGKDSYEQYF. The DNA of the CDR3 is TGTGCCAGCAGTTCAGGAAGACAGGGCAAAGACTCCTACGAGCAGTACTTC.

This clonotype qualifies as medium-sized. The rearrangement links TRBV19 to TRBJ1-5; 9 nucleotides agree with TRBD1. Germline V CDR1 and CDR2: LNHDA, SQIVND (reference sequence). The CDR3 has 14 residues. V shed 6 bases and J 7 bases; nucleotides not matched to a gene: 7. CDR3 amino acids: CASSLTGGAQPQHF. The CDR3 DNA is TGTGCCAGTAGCCTTACAGGGGGCGCGCAGCCCCAGCATTTT.

V is TRBV6-5 and J is TRBJ1-1; 9 nucleotides align to TRBD1. From germline, CDR1 is MNHEY and CDR2 SVGAGI. The CDR3 consists of 14 residues. Trimming at V came to 7 bases and at J to 0 bases, leaving 3 bases not matched to a gene. The CDR3 nucleotides are TGTGCCAGCACCCGGACAGGGGTGAACACTGAAGCTTTCTTT. Its protein product is CASTRTGVNTEAFF.

This clonotype was counted at least ten times. The chain couples TRBV7-9 to TRBJ2-2, with TRBD2 identical over 12 bases. The ends lost 4 bases at V and 3 bases at J; junction bases unmatched: 9. The germline CDR1 and CDR2 sequences are SEHNR and FQNEAQ (reference sequence). This CDR3 is built from 18 residues. As DNA, the CDR3 is TGTGCCAGCAGCTCGGCTATGACTAGCGGGAGTGACACCGGGGAGCTGTTTTTT. Its protein is CASSSAMTSGSDTGELFF.

This clonotype was detected ten times or more. J is TRBJ2-3 and V is TRBV12-3 or TRBV12-4, with D unresolved. With 2 bases removed from V and 4 bases from J, the gap between germline ends came to 1 base. CDR3 length equals 11 residues. As DNA, the CDR3 is TGTGCCAGCAGTTTACCAGATACGCAGTATTTT. Residues: CASSLPDTQYF.

This clonotype has a count of ten or more. The chain has TRBV18 and TRBJ2-7; 9 bases map to TRBD1. The CDR3 spans 15 residues. V lost 6 bases to trimming and J lost 4 bases; unmatched junction nucleotides: 10. The germline V gene encodes CDR1 KGHSH and CDR2 LQKENI. CDR3 loop: CASSLWDRAGYEQYF. CDR3 bases: TGTGCCAGCTCCCTCTGGGACAGGGCGGGTTACGAGCAGTACTTC.

Within the sample, this clonotype is medium-sized. The chain links TRBV18 to TRBJ2-7; TRBD2 might be the D (5 bases). This CDR3 has 14 residues. Trimming removed 3 bases from V and 6 bases from J, with 15 bases in between. CDR1 and CDR2 (germline): KGHSH, LQKENI. The CDR3 protein is CASSPTAFRGEQYF. CDR3 sequence (DNA): TGTGCCAGCTCACCTACCGCTTTCCGGGGCGAGCAGTACTTC.

Ten or more counts support this clonotype. V gene TRBV4-2 combines with J gene TRBJ2-7; 14 bases line up with TRBD2. V trimming: 0 bases; J trimming: 5 bases; junction bases outside the gene matches: 3. The germline gives CDR1 LGHNA, CDR2 YNFKEQ. The CDR3 sequence is 16 residues long. CDR3 loop: CASSQDGTSGSNEQYF. DNA of the CDR3: TGTGCCAGCAGCCAAGATGGGACTAGCGGGAGTAACGAGCAGTACTTC.

By share of the sample, this clonotype is medium-sized (0.01 to 0.1%). This chain connects TRBV7-2 to TRBJ1-4, with D tentatively TRBD1 (5 bases). Per germline, CDR1 SGHTA and CDR2 FQGNSA. This CDR3 is built from 14 residues. Deletions cut 2 bases from V and 8 bases from J, with 12 bases between. CDR3 region: CASSLWQGGEKLFF. The CDR3 DNA reads as TGTGCCAGCAGCTTATGGCAGGGTGGCGAAAAACTGTTTTTT. The variable domain in full, with the rest retrieved from reference TRBV7-2 and TRBJ1-4, is GAGVSQSPSNKVTEKGKDVELRCDPISGHTALYWYRQSLGQGLEFLIYFQGNSAPDKSGLPSDRFSAERTGGSVSTLTIQRTQQEDSAVYLCASSLWQGGEKLFFGSGTQLSVL.

In this sample, this clonotype turned up many times. V gene TRBV15 combines with J gene TRBJ1-5, with 7 positions matching TRBD1. The V gene end was trimmed by 3 bases and the J gene end by 6 bases; junction bases not matched to a gene: 8. The CDR3 is 15 amino acids. In germline, CDR1 is LNHNV, CDR2 YYDKDF (reference sequence). The CDR3 sequence: CATSSERQGTQPQHF. CDR3 coding DNA: TGTGCCACCAGCAGTGAACGACAGGGAACTCAGCCCCAGCATTTT.

The chain has TRBV7-8 and TRBJ2-1; TRBD2 agrees at 7 bases. The CDR3 has 14 residues. The germline V gene has CDR1 SGHVS and CDR2 FQNEAQ. After removal of 5 bases from V and 9 bases from J, the junction contained 10 bases not matched to a gene. This CDR3 reads CASSPRLAEIEQFF. CDR3 DNA: TGTGCCAGCAGCCCCCGGCTAGCGGAAATTGAGCAGTTCTTC.

This clonotype was seen repeatedly, ten times or more. The chain recombines TRBV24-1 with TRBJ2-1; TRBD2 agrees at 8 bases. Losses at the gene ends were 7 bases for V and 9 bases for J; bases not matched to a gene: 10. Germline V CDR1 and CDR2: KGHDR, SFDVKD. This CDR3 spans 14 amino acids. The CDR3, as DNA: TGTGCCACCAGAGCGGGAGCTGGGTTGGGTGAGCAGTTCTTC. Its translation: CATRAGAGLGEQFF.

This clonotype qualifies as medium-sized. The chain links TRBV20-1 to TRBJ1-1; the match to TRBD1 covers 9 bases. V dropped 6 bases and J dropped 3; count of bases not matched to a gene: 11. The CDR3 has 15 amino acids. Germline V gene lookup returns CDR1 DFQATT and CDR2 SNEGSKA (reference sequence). CDR3: CSADSYRDRDTEAFF. As DNA, the CDR3 is TGCAGTGCAGACAGTTACCGGGACAGGGACACTGAAGCTTTCTTT.

This chain uses TRBV11-3 with TRBJ2-3; D may correspond to TRBD1 or TRBD2 (5 bases each). From germline, CDR1 is SGHNT and CDR2 YENEEA. CDR3 length: 14 amino acids. The V end lost 7 bases, the J end lost 3 bases, and 14 bases lay between the germline ends. Here the CDR3 reads CASTTGGSTDTQYF. The CDR3 DNA is TGTGCCAGCACCACTGGGGGATCGACAGATACGCAGTATTTT.

This clonotype is labeled as medium-sized. The V and J genes are TRBV2 and TRBJ2-1, with D maybe TRBD2 (5 bases). The V and J ends lost 2 bases and 9 bases respectively, with 17 bases between them. Germline V gene data show CDR1 as SNHLY and CDR2 as FYNNEI. The CDR3 length is 15 residues. The CDR3 spells CASSEMSGILGEQFF. The CDR3 DNA is TGTGCCAGCAGTGAAATGAGCGGTATCCTGGGTGAGCAGTTCTTC.

The table lists this clonotype with many counts. This sequence joins TRBV24-1 and TRBJ2-3; 9 nucleotides match TRBD2. The CDR3 loop spans 13 amino acids. CDR1 and CDR2 from the germline V gene are KGHDR and SFDVKD. J lost 4 bases, V lost 10 bases, and 5 bases had no gene match. The CDR3 DNA is TGTGCCACTAGCGGGAGTTTCCCAGATACGCAGTATTTT. It translates to CATSGSFPDTQYF.

The chain combines TRBV7-2 with TRBJ2-7; 11 bases fit TRBD2. Trimming at V came to 3 bases and at J to 3 bases, leaving 4 bases not matched to a gene. The CDR3 loop spans 15 amino acids. The germline gives CDR1 SGHTA, CDR2 FQGNSA. CDR3 region: CASSFRLAGSYEQYF. The CDR3, as DNA: TGTGCCAGCAGCTTCCGACTAGCGGGGAGCTACGAGCAGTACTTC.

This clonotype has a count of ten or more. The chain recombines TRBV5-4 with TRBJ2-1; 11 positions match TRBD1. This CDR3 has 17 amino acids. V lost 0 bases, J lost 7 bases, and 9 bases stayed unmatched. The germline gives CDR1 SGHNT, CDR2 YYREEE (reference sequence). CDR3 bases: TGTGCCAGCAGCTTGGGGGTGTGGACAGGGGGCGAAAATGAGCAGTTCTTC. This encodes CASSLGVWTGGENEQFF.

This chain uses TRBV7-8 with TRBJ2-3; the D is unclear. This CDR3 spans 13 amino acids. Germline lookup yields CDR1 SGHVS and CDR2 FQNEAQ. V was cut by 5 bases and J by 4 bases, with 10 bases left in between. CDR3 coding DNA: TGTGCCAGCAGCCTGGCAGCGTCAGATACGCAGTATTTT. This sequence encodes CASSLAASDTQYF.

This clonotype has a count of ten or more. V and J are TRBV7-2 and TRBJ2-1; no reliable D call. The length of the CDR3 is 15 residues. V was pared by 4 bases and J by 0 bases, with 10 bases between. Germline CDR1 is SGHTA and CDR2 is FQGNSA. The CDR3: CASSSMIYSYNEQFF. For the CDR3, the DNA is TGTGCCAGCAGCTCGATGATTTACTCCTACAATGAGCAGTTCTTC. The entire variable domain, with the rest obtained from reference TRBV7-2 and TRBJ2-1, is as follows: GAGVSQSPSNKVTEKGKDVELRCDPISGHTALYWYRQSLGQGLEFLIYFQGNSAPDKSGLPSDRFSAERTGGSVSTLTIQRTQQEDSAVYLCASSSMIYSYNEQFFGPGTRLTVL.

This clonotype has more than one count but fewer than ten. The rearrangement joins TRBV5-1 to TRBJ2-7, with TRBD1 identical over 11 bases. The CDR3 contains 17 residues. J lost 0 bases, V lost 5 bases, and 10 bases had no gene match. Germline V gene sequence: CDR1 SGHRS, CDR2 YFSETQ. The CDR3 is CASREGQGVTRSYEQYF. The CDR3 bases are TGCGCCAGCAGGGAGGGACAGGGGGTGACCCGCTCCTACGAGCAGTACTTC.

As concerns this clonotype: One junction end disagrees with the germline gene, perhaps due to a read error. The chain couples TRBV7-2 to TRBJ2-1; D could derive from TRBD1 or TRBD2 (5 bases each). This CDR3 has 12 amino acids. The germline V gene encodes CDR1 SGHTA and CDR2 FQGNSA. The CDR3 protein is CASSTPGTPRIF. The CDR3 DNA reads as TGTGCCAGCAGCACCCCCGGGACCCCGAGGATCTTC.

Many counts were recorded for this clonotype. This rearrangement joins TRBV6-1 to TRBJ2-2; 7 bases line up with TRBD2. Looked up from germline, CDR1 is MNHNS and CDR2 is SASEGT. This CDR3 contains 13 residues. Trimming at V came to 7 bases and at J to 5 bases, leaving 4 bases not matched to a gene. CDR3 nucleotides: TGTGCCAGCACGGGAGGAGTTACCGGGGAGCTGTTTTTT. This encodes CASTGGVTGELFF.

This clonotype came up a few times. The chain recombines TRBV6-2 or TRBV6-3 with TRBJ2-5, with D unresolved. This CDR3 spans 16 amino acids. The V end was cut by 6 bases, the J end by 1 base, with 18 bases between. Germline V lookup: CDR1 MNHEY, CDR2 SVGEGT. The CDR3 reads CASRYLLTDLQETQYF. For the CDR3, the DNA is TGTGCCAGCAGATATCTCTTAACGGACCTCCAAGAGACCCAGTACTTC.

This clonotype was seen many times. This chain connects TRBV27 to TRBJ2-1, with 12 positions matching TRBD2. The CDR3 runs to 15 residues. After removal of 10 bases from V and 7 bases from J, the junction contained 11 bases not matched to a gene. Germline V CDR1 and CDR2: MNHEY, SMNVEV (reference sequence). In DNA, the CDR3 is TGTGCCACCACTAGCGGGAGGCCGATTCTGAATGAGCAGTTCTTC. Translating it yields CATTSGRPILNEQFF.

Ten or more counts support this clonotype. The chain is built from TRBV27 and TRBJ1-1, with TRBD1 identical over 9 bases. This CDR3 region has 19 residues. Germline assignment: CDR1 MNHEY and CDR2 SMNVEV (reference sequence). V trimming: 3 bases; J trimming: 3 bases; junction bases outside the gene matches: 17. The CDR3 is CASSFSPLWTGVRYTEAFF. CDR3 bases: TGTGCCAGCAGTTTTTCCCCCCTGTGGACAGGGGTAAGGTACACTGAAGCTTTCTTT.